One T cell receptor (beta chain) is described in this entry. No cognate antigen has been identified for it. No base quality values were provided; no much bigger clone lies one nucleotide off. The data were obtained in a study of blood T cell repertoires in COVID-19 (dated by TCRdb to 2018 to 2020). The study in broad terms: Samples from collaborators originated in the United States, Italy and Spain and spanned both the acute and convalescent phases of COVID-19. The prospective study material was composed of cDNA or gDNA derived from T cells, B-cell-depleted T cells, or PBMCs. Subjects who had been exposed to COVID-19, were actively infected with it, or had recovered from it provided the deeply sampled blood TCRbeta repertoires that made up the dataset. The repertoires were made available in a free public database intended to serve as a resource for research on the immune response to SARS-CoV-2. Where available, HLA class I and class II types were obtained from metadata supplied by the sample provider rather than from assay-based typing. A de-identified subject ID, COVID-19 status, age in years and sex were almost always included in the sample metadata. The samples were drawn from the first 160 participants of the ongoing ImmuneRACE study and from 1,200 or so subjects provided by 6 global collaborators. Here is what the overall study found, with its caveats: How much clinical and demographic metadata was included differed by source and by participant, and the metadata was provided uncurated.

TCRbeta CDR3 regions were amplified from genomic DNA by means of the immunoSEQ Assay, a bias-controlled multiplex PCR. The source study handled its data this way. Nucleated cell counts per sample were estimated from amplification of reference gene primers within the assay. Sequence reads were collapsed and filtered to measure the absolute abundance of every unique TCRbeta CDR3 rearrangement. Productive Simpson clonality was computed per sample as the square root of Simpson's diversity index over productive rearrangements. In its TCRdb copy, this immuneACCESS table keeps in-frame sequences only and misses some clones. Where compared with another copy, unresolved V genes explain less than half of these, and the others have no known cause. V and J calls and clone size come straight from that table; D and trimming were deduced from the DNA. The sample table records 150,000 to 200,000 clones; around 83% of these occur just once. Less than 2% of the sample is taken by the ten largest.

The collaborating institutions used their own protocols to collect whole blood in K2EDTA tubes. For TCRbeta analysis, collaborators shipped samples as frozen whole blood, isolated PBMCs, or DNA extracted from either of those sample types. Based on the germline V gene, the CDR1 and CDR2 sequences are MDHEN and SYDVKM. V is trimmed back by 6 bases and J by 6 bases, and the junction contains 10 bases that no gene match accounts for. From cysteine to phenylalanine, the CDR3 is 15 amino acids long. Of all the DNA, just the CDR3 is kept, 45 bases in frame from base 1. The TCR was taken from a human donor in a cohort sampled during active COVID-19. The sample consisted of peripheral blood. The rearrangement combines TRBV28 with TRBJ2-3, and 9 junction bases match TRBD1. CDR3 loop: CASSPVGTGWDTQYF. The bases are TGTGCCAGCAGCCCTGTGGGGACAGGGTGGGATACGCAGTATTTT.